The rows below give T cell receptor beta chains drawn from one sample of a study of blood T cell repertoires in COVID-19. Sequenced by immunoSEQ multiplex PCR; TCRdb stores in-frame clones only, minus some. Counted here are under 170,000 clones, just over 85% occurring once; the ten biggest clones make up under 3.5%. The specimen was peripheral blood. These receptors all stem from an older man with acute or convalescent COVID-19. Each CDR3 is given with its conserved first and last residue. The size of a clone is reported for some rows only, either as once, few or many, or as a class for expanded clones.

13	.	TRBV2	CASSRWGEETQYF
22	.	TRBV29-1	CSVVGRQGEIWREGSSYNEQFF
15	.	TRBV28	CASSRTGGRSYEQYF
14	once	TRBV5-1	CASSVLDSSYEQYF
16	.	TRBV28	CASSLSSGSVADTQYF
17	.	TRBV6-1	CASSEPRWTGTLQPQHF
16	.	TRBV5-1	CASSSGALATNEKLFF
16	.	TRBV19	CASSPGTSGTQETQYF
13	.	TRBV6-2/TRBV6-3	CASSYMWEPPQHF
12	.	TRBV5-6	CASSSLPYEQYF
13	few	TRBV19	CASSVRGSYGYTF
13	.	TRBV28	CASSFRGTGELFF
13	.	TRBV5-1	CASRDRVNQPQHF
13	.	TRBV11-3	CASSLEGLGEQYF
11	.	TRBV29-1	CSVWTGEGYTF
19	.	TRBV5-4	CASSLGLAGTLSSYNEQFF
13	.	TRBV29-1	CSVTGTGGYEQYF
14	.	TRBV6-6	CASSYPASPNEQFF
17	.	TRBV6-2/TRBV6-3	CASSYPSLAGDSETQYF
15	.	TRBV9	CASSPRTSGSYEQYF
15	.	TRBV27	CASSQTGTSYNEQFF
14	.	TRBV19	CASSIDSGGYGYTF